This T cell receptor (beta chain) was sequenced during a study of blood T cell repertoires in COVID-19. Source study methods: Nucleated cell number was recorded as an estimate derived from reference gene primer amplification. The protocol was immunoSEQ multiplex PCR, while the TCRdb copy is restricted to in-frame clones and leaves out a portion. From that table come the V and J calls and clone size; the DNA was used to work out D and trimming. The sample contains more than 100,000 clones, about 90% of which appear only once. From germline, CDR1 is ENHRY and CDR2 SYGVKD. V shed 3 bases and J shed 3 bases, with 12 bases lying between them. This CDR3 is built from 14 residues.

The sequenced sample consisted of peripheral blood. The chain joins TRBV10-3 to TRBJ2-7; possibly TRBD2 for D (6 bases). The sequence was obtained from a woman aged 60-75 years with acute or convalescent COVID-19. CDR3 region: CAISDLLAGYEQYF. For the CDR3, the DNA is TGTGCCATCAGTGATCTACTAGCTGGCTACGAGCAGTACTTC.